This T cell receptor beta chain was sequenced for a study of T cells after posttransplantation cyclophosphamide. Busulfan-fludarabine conditioning, marrow transplant, and cyclophosphamide on days +3 and +4 were administered. The protocol was immunoSEQ multiplex PCR, while the TCRdb copy is restricted to in-frame clones and leaves out a portion. The sample totals roughly 6 clones. Sequenced here: skin tissue, sampled just over 500 days after allogeneic stem cell transplant with posttransplant cyclophosphamide. The origin of the receptors is a female patient between 40 and 55 years old who received an allogeneic stem cell transplant from an unrelated donor, was CMV-positive, and had acute GVHD only. Some T cells may have originated in the graft donor.

The chain joins TRBV10-3 to TRBJ2-6; D is uncertain. The CDR3 length is 17 residues. Trimming cost V 5 bases and J 5 bases, with 19 bases left between them. In germline, CDR1 is ENHRY, CDR2 SYGVKD. CDR3 nucleotides: TGTGCCATCAGTTCAGACTCCTTACAAAGTCGGGCCAACGTCCTGACTTTC. It encodes CAISSDSLQSRANVLTF.